Each of the 25 T cell receptor beta chains below was sequenced from the same sample in a study of blood T cells in healthy people across ages. A sample-barcoded 5' primer and a J-beta primer mix were used in a second PCR of roughly 6 to 11 cycles. TCRdb processed the 5' RACE reads anew with MiXCR; each CDR3 protein has one entry. The table lists about 970,000 distinct CDR3 sequences, roughly half of them singletons. Material: blood. Source of these receptors: a woman aged 60 to 75 in good health.

The chain joins TRBV27 to TRBJ2-3; a possible D gene is TRBD2 (5 bases). The CDR3 has 15 amino acids. Germline values: CDR1 MNHEY, CDR2 SMNVEV (reference sequence). V dropped 0 bases and J dropped 5 bases, with 12 bases sitting between them. CDR3 sequence: CASSLSFRAGDTQYF. DNA of the CDR3: TGTGCCAGCAGTTTATCTTTTCGGGCGGGAGATACGCAGTATTTT.

The chain has TRBV3-1 and TRBJ2-1; 11 bases line up with TRBD2. J lost 5 bases, V lost 4 bases, and 7 bases had no gene match. The CDR3 runs 16 residues. Germline V lookup: CDR1 LGHDT, CDR2 YNNKEL (reference sequence). The CDR3 coding sequence is TGTGCCAGCAGCCCCTTTAGCGGGAGGGCCCACAATGAGCAGTTCTTC. The encoded protein is CASSPFSGRAHNEQFF.

This chain connects TRBV19 to TRBJ2-6; TRBD1 matches at 7 bases. V shed 9 bases, J shed 0 bases, and the junction held 11 bases outside the gene matches. The CDR3 totals 17 residues. The germline V gene encodes CDR1 LNHDA and CDR2 SQIVND (reference sequence). CDR3 amino acids: CASAGTALLSGANVLTF. The CDR3 coding sequence is TGTGCCAGCGCTGGGACAGCCCTCCTCTCTGGGGCCAACGTCCTGACTTTC.

This clonotype was counted between two and nine times. This chain uses TRBV21-1 with TRBJ2-1; the tabulated D call, TRBD1, remains unverified against the DNA. TRBV21-1 is marked as a pseudogene. The CDR3 extends over 17 amino acids. Here the CDR3 DNA reads TGTGCCAGCGTACTTGGACAGGGATCAGCGGGAAATAATGAGCAGTTCTTC. Residues: CASVLGQGSAGNNEQFF.

The CDR3 region is CASSLSLQINQPQHF. The CDR3 bases are TGTGCCAGCAGTTTATCCCTACAGATAAATCAGCCCCAGCATTTT. The chain recombines TRBV28 with TRBJ1-5, with D uncertain. V was pared by 1 base and J by 4 bases, with 11 bases between. The length of the CDR3 is 15 residues. The V gene's germline CDR1 is MDHEN and CDR2 SYDVKM.

The rearrangement joins TRBV18 to TRBJ1-1; no reliable D call. This CDR3 has 12 residues. Trimming took 4 bases from V and 11 from J, leaving 14 bases between them. Germline values: CDR1 KGHSH, CDR2 LQKENI. In DNA form, the CDR3 reads TGTGCCAGCTCACTTCAGGAAATGCAGGCTTTCTTT. It translates to CASSLQEMQAFF.

This clonotype showed up just a few times. The chain combines TRBV4-1 with TRBJ2-3, with a tentative D call TRBD2 (6 bases). With 8 bases removed from V and 1 base from J, the gap between germline ends came to 16 bases. In germline, CDR1 is MGHRA, CDR2 YSYEKL. This CDR3 contains 15 residues. Written as DNA, the CDR3 is TGCGCCAGCCGCCTGAGGCCTAGCGGCACAGATACGCAGTATTTT. Translated, it gives CASRLRPSGTDTQYF.

This clonotype was seen more than once but under ten times. The chain recombines TRBV27 with TRBJ2-4; a possible D gene is TRBD1 (6 bases). The CDR3 contains 14 residues. Deletions cut 6 bases from V and 13 bases from J, with 22 bases between. The germline V gene encodes CDR1 MNHEY and CDR2 SMNVEV (reference sequence). This CDR3 reads CASSPNRDRQEQYF. The CDR3 DNA reads as TGTGCCAGCAGCCCAAACAGGGATCGTCAAGAGCAGTACTTC.

V gene TRBV7-9 combines with J gene TRBJ2-1; 7 positions match TRBD2. CDR1 and CDR2 (germline): SEHNR, FQNEAQ (reference sequence). After removal of 4 bases from V and 8 bases from J, the junction contained 14 bases not matched to a gene. This CDR3 has 16 amino acids. CDR3 region: CASSSPRLARGDEQFF. For the CDR3, the DNA is TGTGCCAGCAGCTCCCCAAGACTAGCCCGTGGGGATGAGCAGTTCTTC.

This clonotype has a handful of counts. V gene TRBV28 combines with J gene TRBJ2-7, with D perhaps assigned TRBD1 or TRBD2 (5 bases each). The CDR3 length is 14 residues. V lost 3 bases, J lost 5 bases, and 14 bases lay in between. CDR1 and CDR2 from the germline V gene are MDHEN and SYDVKM. The CDR3 protein is CASSFYGDPNEQYF. DNA of the CDR3: TGTGCCAGCAGTTTCTACGGGGACCCGAACGAGCAGTACTTC.

The gene calls are TRBV29-1 and TRBJ2-7; 7 bases fit TRBD1. The germline V gene has CDR1 SQVTM and CDR2 ANQGSEA. V was pared by 1 base and J by 2 bases, with 2 bases of the junction left unmatched. The CDR3 is 13 residues long. Here the CDR3 reads CSVEVDRAYEQYF. For the CDR3, the DNA is TGCAGCGTTGAAGTAGACAGGGCCTACGAGCAGTACTTC.

This clonotype was seen a few times. The rearrangement links TRBV12-3 or TRBV12-4 to TRBJ2-5; weak D call: TRBD2 (6 bases). The V gene lost 6 bases and the J gene lost 0 bases, with 14 bases spanning the gap. The CDR3 runs 15 residues. The CDR3 nucleotides read TGTGCCAGCAGCAAGGGGAGCGGGCACCAAGAGACCCAGTACTTC. It translates to CASSKGSGHQETQYF.

This clonotype was observed a handful of times. This chain uses TRBV10-3 with TRBJ2-7; D tentatively reads TRBD1 or TRBD2 (5 bases each). Germline V gene sequence: CDR1 ENHRY, CDR2 SYGVKD. Trimming stripped 0 bases from V and 3 bases from J, with 21 bases between. The CDR3 has 18 amino acids. CDR3 loop: CAISESSATGTTFYEQYF. CDR3 DNA sequence: TGTGCCATCAGTGAGTCGAGCGCCACCGGGACCACATTCTACGAGCAGTACTTC.

The chain carries TRBV7-9 and TRBJ2-5; D is unclear. CDR3 size: 14 residues. V gave up 0 bases and J gave up 3 bases, with 8 bases separating them. Germline V CDR1 and CDR2: SEHNR, FQNEAQ (reference sequence). In nucleotides, the CDR3 is TGTGCCAGCAGCTTAGCGAATGTTAAAGAGACCCAGTACTTC. Translation gives CASSLANVKETQYF.

This clonotype was counted many times. V is TRBV6-2 or TRBV6-3 and J is TRBJ2-7, with D perhaps assigned TRBD1 or TRBD2 (5 bases each). The germline V gene has CDR1 MNHEY and CDR2 SVGEGT. V lost 6 bases, J lost 4 bases, and 16 bases lay in between. This CDR3 region has 14 residues. This CDR3 is CASRLHWGSYEQYF. The CDR3 DNA follows: TGTGCCAGCAGACTCCACTGGGGGTCTTACGAGCAGTACTTC.

This chain links TRBV28 with TRBJ1-2, with a possible D match to TRBD1 (5 bases). V gave up 4 bases and J gave up 2 bases, with 11 bases separating them. The CDR3 spans 14 residues. Germline CDR1 reads MDHEN; CDR2 reads SYDVKM. The CDR3 reads CASSSQAKNYGYTF. CDR3 nucleotides: TGTGCCAGCAGTTCACAGGCGAAAAACTATGGCTACACCTTC.

The chain employs TRBV5-1 and TRBJ2-1; D is uncertain. This CDR3 has 14 amino acids. From germline, CDR1 is SGHRS and CDR2 YFSETQ. The V and J ends lost 0 bases and 7 bases respectively, with 11 bases between them. The CDR3: CASSLAAPQNEQFF. The CDR3 region has the DNA TGCGCCAGCAGCTTGGCGGCCCCGCAGAATGAGCAGTTCTTC.

This clonotype was found a few times. The rearrangement uses TRBV27 and TRBJ2-4; 12 nucleotides agree with TRBD1. V dropped 5 bases and J dropped 9; count of bases not matched to a gene: 8. The CDR3 contains 15 residues. Germline lookup yields CDR1 MNHEY and CDR2 SMNVEV (reference sequence). The CDR3 DNA reads as TGTGCCAGCAGTGCTCCCGGGACAGGGGGCGGCATTCAGTACTTC. Its translation is CASSAPGTGGGIQYF.

The genes are TRBV7-8 and TRBJ2-7; TRBD2 aligns across 7 bases. The CDR3 sequence is 15 residues long. Germline V gene data show CDR1 as SGHVS and CDR2 as FQNEAQ. V dropped 4 bases and J dropped 0; count of bases not matched to a gene: 6. CDR3 region: CASSYVAGLSYEQYF. The CDR3 region has the DNA TGTGCCAGCAGCTACGTAGCGGGCCTCTCCTACGAGCAGTACTTC.

The CDR3 spells CASSLWRDLYNEQFF. The CDR3 DNA is TGTGCCAGCAGCCTCTGGCGGGATTTGTACAATGAGCAGTTCTTC. The chain is built from TRBV3-1 and TRBJ2-1, with D tentatively TRBD2 (6 bases). From germline, CDR1 is LGHDT and CDR2 YNNKEL (reference sequence). The V and J ends lost 4 bases and 4 bases respectively, with 14 bases between them. CDR3 length: 15 residues.

The V gene is TRBV27, the J gene TRBJ1-1; D not certain. The CDR3 extends over 11 amino acids. Between the trimmed V and J ends, which lost 6 bases and 10 bases, there was a span of 12 bases. The germline gives CDR1 MNHEY, CDR2 SMNVEV (reference sequence). CDR3: CASRDGYRAFF. CDR3 nucleotide sequence: TGTGCCAGCAGGGATGGTTACCGAGCTTTCTTT.

This chain joins TRBV7-2 and TRBJ2-5; 10 nucleotides agree with TRBD2. Germline-derived CDR1 and CDR2 are SGHTA and FQGNSA. This CDR3 contains 15 residues. V lost 5 bases, J lost 7 bases, and 10 bases stayed unmatched. This chain's CDR3 is CASSSGRASGGTQYF. CDR3 nucleotide sequence: TGTGCCAGCAGCAGCGGGAGGGCCTCAGGGGGGACCCAGTACTTC.

The rearrangement joins TRBV29-1 to TRBJ2-3; 8 positions agree with TRBD1. V was pared by 4 bases and J by 4 bases, with 13 bases of the junction left unmatched. The CDR3 runs 16 residues. Germline CDR1 is SQVTM and CDR2 is ANQGSEA. The CDR3: CSVGYLDREKADTQYF. CDR3 coding DNA: TGCAGCGTTGGGTATCTGGACAGGGAAAAGGCAGATACGCAGTATTTT.

This clonotype was seen a handful of times. The genes are TRBV4-1 and TRBJ2-7; the match to TRBD2 covers 7 bases. This CDR3 region has 15 residues. Germline CDR1 is MGHRA and CDR2 is YSYEKL. V lost 1 base, J lost 1 base, and 4 bases stayed unmatched. The CDR3 DNA follows: TGCGCCAGCAGCCAAGTGAGGCGGGAGTCCTACGAGCAGTACTTC. Translated, it gives CASSQVRRESYEQYF.

The chain uses TRBV7-3 and TRBJ2-1, with 7 bases identical to TRBD1. V shed 4 bases, J shed 4 bases, and the junction held 7 bases outside the gene matches. The germline V gene encodes CDR1 SGHTA and CDR2 FQGTGA. The CDR3 spans 15 residues. CDR3 bases: TGTGCCAGCAGCTCGACAGGGTCCGTATACAATGAGCAGTTCTTC. Protein product: CASSSTGSVYNEQFF.